Below, 20 T cell receptor beta chains from the same sample are listed, as sequenced in a study of technical replicates of blood from several donors. The protocol was immunoSEQ multiplex PCR, while the TCRdb copy is restricted to in-frame clones and leaves out a portion. This table holds 60,000 to 90,000 clones, around 97% found once. Sample: T cells isolated from PBMCs. The receptor set was obtained from a human donor in good health.

The table lists this clone with a count of one. The rearrangement links TRBV7-6 to TRBJ2-2; perhaps TRBD1 as D (6 bases). This CDR3 has 14 amino acids. Germline assignment: CDR1 SGHVS and CDR2 FNYEAQ. V was pared by 5 bases and J by 2 bases, with 9 bases between. The CDR3 region is CASSRDTNTGELFF. The CDR3 nucleotides read TGTGCCAGCAGCCGGGACACCAACACCGGGGAGCTGTTTTTT. Combining the CDR3 with reference TRBV7-6 and TRBJ2-2 gives the whole variable domain GAGVSQSPRYKVTKRGQDVALRCDPISGHVSLYWYRQALGQGPEFLTYFNYEAQQDKSGLPNDRFSAERPEGSISTLTIQRTEQRDSAMYRCASSRDTNTGELFFGEGSRLTVL.

The rearrangement uses TRBV6-5 and TRBJ2-7; 7 bases are shared with TRBD1. The length of the CDR3 is 15 residues. V was clipped by 6 bases and J by 3 bases; unmatched bases: 11. Germline V lookup: CDR1 MNHEY, CDR2 SVGAGI. The CDR3 coding sequence is TGTGCCAGCAGCGCTCAAGGGACAGCTGACTACGAGCAGTACTTC. It encodes CASSAQGTADYEQYF.

This rearrangement joins TRBV19 to TRBJ2-1; TRBD2 matches at 9 bases. The ends lost 2 bases at V and 2 bases at J; junction bases unmatched: 1. This CDR3 has 15 residues. Germline V gene sequence: CDR1 LNHDA, CDR2 SQIVND (reference sequence). The CDR3 nucleotides are TGTGCCAGTAGTATACAGCGGGAGGCCTACAATGAGCAGTTCTTC. Translating it yields CASSIQREAYNEQFF. The complete variable domain, with remaining parts taken from reference TRBV19 and TRBJ2-1, reads DGGITQSPKYLFRKEGQNVTLSCEQNLNHDAMYWYRQDPGQGLRLIYYSQIVNDFQKGDIAEGYSVSREKKESFPLTVTSAQKNPTAFYLCASSIQREAYNEQFFGPGTRLTVL.

The V and J genes are TRBV28 and TRBJ2-7, with D possibly TRBD2 on 6 matching bases. Trimming took off 8 bases at V and 5 bases at J, with 16 bases between the two ends. The V gene's germline CDR1 is MDHEN and CDR2 SYDVKM. The CDR3 spans 13 residues. The CDR3 sequence: CASARRRGNEQYF. The CDR3 DNA sequence: TGTGCCAGCGCACGGAGGAGGGGCAACGAGCAGTACTTC.

The chain carries TRBV28 and TRBJ1-3; D might be TRBD1 (5 bases). In germline, CDR1 is MDHEN, CDR2 SYDVKM. The CDR3 sequence is 14 residues long. Trimming removed 3 bases from V and 4 bases from J, with 10 bases in between. DNA of the CDR3: TGTGCCAGCAGTTTGCGGGGGTTGGGAAACACCATATATTTT. Translation gives CASSLRGLGNTIYF.

The gene calls are TRBV11-2 and TRBJ2-7; 8 bases map to TRBD2. V shed 0 bases and J 2 bases; nucleotides not matched to a gene: 3. The CDR3 runs to 15 residues. Germline V lookup: CDR1 SGHAT, CDR2 FQNNGV. The CDR3 nucleotides read TGTGCCAGCAGCTTAGAACTAGCGGTAACCTACGAGCAGTACTTC. It translates to CASSLELAVTYEQYF.

J is TRBJ2-1 and V is TRBV6-5; 11 nucleotides line up with TRBD2. The CDR3 is 14 amino acids. Trimming cost V 6 bases and J 7 bases; bases outside gene matches: 5. CDR1 is MNHEY and CDR2 is SVGAGI in the germline V gene. The CDR3: CASSLAGGENEQFF. CDR3 nucleotide sequence: TGTGCCAGCAGCTTAGCGGGAGGGGAAAATGAGCAGTTCTTC.

The chain links TRBV9 to TRBJ1-1, with D possibly TRBD1 on 5 matching bases. V was pared by 2 bases and J by 5 bases, with 10 bases between. The CDR3 has 13 residues. The germline V gene encodes CDR1 SGDLS and CDR2 YYNGEE. CDR3 sequence: CASSVSGVTEAFF. CDR3 nucleotide sequence: TGTGCCAGCAGCGTTTCGGGGGTGACTGAAGCTTTCTTT.

The chain employs TRBV5-1 and TRBJ1-1, with a weak D call TRBD1 (5 bases). The germline V gene encodes CDR1 SGHRS and CDR2 YFSETQ. Trimming took 6 bases from V and 1 from J, leaving 13 bases between them. The CDR3 runs to 14 residues. Written as DNA, the CDR3 is TGCGCCAGCAAGGAAAGCGGGGGGAACACTGAAGCTTTCTTT. The encoded protein is CASKESGGNTEAFF. The entire variable domain, with the rest obtained from reference TRBV5-1 and TRBJ1-1, is as follows: KAGVTQTPRYLIKTRGQQVTLSCSPISGHRSVSWYQQTPGQGLQFLFEYFSETQRNKGNFPGRFSGRQFSNSRSEMNVSTLELGDSALYLCASKESGGNTEAFFGQGTRLTVV.

This chain joins TRBV18 and TRBJ1-3; no firm D call. Germline loops: CDR1 KGHSH, CDR2 LQKENI. Deletions cut 2 bases from V and 0 bases from J, with 8 bases between. This CDR3 region has 15 residues. The CDR3, as DNA: TGTGCCAGCTCACCAGGGCAGACCTCTGGAAACACCATATATTTT. It specifies CASSPGQTSGNTIYF.

This rearrangement joins TRBV9 to TRBJ2-7; D is perhaps TRBD2 (7 bases). Trimming pared 4 bases from V and 0 bases from J, leaving 17 bases between. The germline V gene has CDR1 SGDLS and CDR2 YYNGEE. The CDR3 sequence is 16 residues long. CDR3 sequence reads: CASSPPEGGGSYEQYF. The DNA for the CDR3 is TGTGCCAGCAGCCCCCCGGAGGGAGGGGGCTCCTACGAGCAGTACTTC. The complete variable domain, with remaining parts taken from reference TRBV9 and TRBJ2-7, reads DSGVTQTPKHLITATGQRVTLRCSPRSGDLSVYWYQQSLDQGLQFLIQYYNGEERAKGNILERFSAQQFPDLHSELNLSSLELGDSALYFCASSPPEGGGSYEQYFGPGTRLTVT.

This chain joins TRBV10-3 and TRBJ2-7, with D perhaps matching TRBD2 (5 bases). Trimming cost V 4 bases and J 2 bases, with 12 bases left between them. The CDR3 is made up of 14 amino acids. Germline loops: CDR1 ENHRY, CDR2 SYGVKD. As DNA, the CDR3 is TGTGCCATCAGTGTTAGGACTCTTCCCTACGAGCAGTACTTC. It yields the protein CAISVRTLPYEQYF.

This sequence joins TRBV9 and TRBJ2-7; 7 bases line up with TRBD1. CDR1 and CDR2 (germline): SGDLS, YYNGEE. The CDR3 is 14 amino acids. Trimming at V came to 6 bases and at J to 0 bases, leaving 6 bases not matched to a gene. The chain's CDR3 is CASTPGQNSYEQYF. CDR3 coding DNA: TGTGCCAGCACCCCGGGACAGAACTCCTACGAGCAGTACTTC.

The rearrangement uses TRBV6-5 and TRBJ1-5; 8 bases agree with TRBD1. J was trimmed by 4 bases and V by 5 bases; bases with no gene match: 7. This CDR3 has 15 residues. From germline, CDR1 is MNHEY and CDR2 SVGAGI. The DNA for the CDR3 is TGTGCCAGCAGTATTGACAGGGGTTGGAATCAGCCCCAGCATTTT. Residues: CASSIDRGWNQPQHF.

The chain uses TRBV10-1 and TRBJ2-1; D is perhaps TRBD1 (6 bases). The germline V gene encodes CDR1 WNHNN and CDR2 SYGVQD (reference sequence). V dropped 4 bases and J dropped 9 bases, with 13 bases sitting between them. This CDR3 is built from 13 residues. The CDR3 coding sequence is TGCGCCAGCAGTGTGGACAGTAATGGTGAGCAGTTCTTC. The encoded protein is CASSVDSNGEQFF.

The V call is TRBV19, the J call TRBJ2-7, with 7 bases matching TRBD1. The CDR3 sequence is 15 residues long. V lost 5 bases to trimming and J lost 4 bases; unmatched junction nucleotides: 11. Germline values: CDR1 LNHDA, CDR2 SQIVND (reference sequence). As DNA, the CDR3 is TGTGCCAGTAGTCCGTTTACAGGGGTAAGGTACGAGCAGTACTTC. Its translation is CASSPFTGVRYEQYF.

J is TRBJ2-2 and V is TRBV5-1, with D possibly matching TRBD1 (6 bases). V gave up 4 bases and J gave up 1 base, with 11 bases separating them. CDR3 length equals 15 residues. Per the germline V gene, CDR1 is SGHRS and CDR2 is YFSETQ. CDR3 residues: CASSPWTENTGELFF. As DNA, the CDR3 is TGCGCCAGCAGCCCGTGGACAGAGAACACCGGGGAGCTGTTTTTT.

The rearrangement joins TRBV12-5 to TRBJ2-7, with 9 nucleotides matching TRBD1. Germline loops: CDR1 LGHNT, CDR2 FRNRAP. Trimming removed 6 bases from V and 7 bases from J; junction bases left unmatched: 16. CDR3 length equals 16 residues. This CDR3 reads CASGFLGGTGPEEQYF. CDR3 bases: TGTGCTAGTGGCTTCCTGGGGGGGACAGGGCCCGAAGAGCAGTACTTC.

The rearrangement uses TRBV10-3 and TRBJ1-3; D call uncertain. CDR1 is ENHRY and CDR2 is SYGVKD in the germline V gene. The CDR3 totals 12 residues. V lost 2 bases to trimming and J lost 7 bases, with 6 bases between them. CDR3 nucleotide sequence: TGTGCCATCAGTGAGGGGCAGAACACCATATATTTT. It encodes CAISEGQNTIYF.

This clone was recorded only once. The chain combines TRBV29-1 with TRBJ2-5; D is unresolved. V was clipped by 4 bases and J by 2 bases, with 17 bases between them. CDR1 is SQVTM and CDR2 is ANQGSEA in the germline V gene. The CDR3 extends over 15 amino acids. The chain's CDR3 is CSVGRIKLVQETQYF. The CDR3 coding sequence is TGCAGCGTTGGGCGGATTAAGCTAGTTCAAGAGACCCAGTACTTC.